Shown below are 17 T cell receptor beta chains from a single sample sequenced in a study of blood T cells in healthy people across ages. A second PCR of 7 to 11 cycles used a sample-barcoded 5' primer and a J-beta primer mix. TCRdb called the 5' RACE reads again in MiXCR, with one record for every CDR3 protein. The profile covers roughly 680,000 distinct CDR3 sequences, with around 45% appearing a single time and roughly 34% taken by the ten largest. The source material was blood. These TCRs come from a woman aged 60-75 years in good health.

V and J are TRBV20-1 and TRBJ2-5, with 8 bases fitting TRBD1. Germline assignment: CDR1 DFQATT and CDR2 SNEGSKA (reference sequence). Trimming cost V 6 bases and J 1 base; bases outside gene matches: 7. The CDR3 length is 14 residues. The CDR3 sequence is CSAEPTGGQETQYF. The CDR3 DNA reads TGCAGTGCAGAACCCACAGGGGGCCAAGAGACCCAGTACTTC.

The chain's CDR3 is CASSQTNFQETQYF. The CDR3 DNA sequence: TGCGCCAGCAGCCAGACCAACTTCCAAGAGACCCAGTACTTC. The chain carries TRBV4-1 and TRBJ2-5; D unclear. The CDR3 is 14 amino acids. Germline lookup yields CDR1 MGHRA and CDR2 YSYEKL. Between the trimmed V and J ends, which lost 3 bases and 1 base, there was a span of 9 bases.

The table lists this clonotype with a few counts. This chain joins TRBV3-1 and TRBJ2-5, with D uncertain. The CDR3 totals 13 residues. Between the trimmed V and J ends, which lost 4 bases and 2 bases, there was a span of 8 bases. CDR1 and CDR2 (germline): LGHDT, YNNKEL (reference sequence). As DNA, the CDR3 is TGTGCCAGCAGCCTATATTGGCAAGAGACCCAGTACTTC. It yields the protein CASSLYWQETQYF.

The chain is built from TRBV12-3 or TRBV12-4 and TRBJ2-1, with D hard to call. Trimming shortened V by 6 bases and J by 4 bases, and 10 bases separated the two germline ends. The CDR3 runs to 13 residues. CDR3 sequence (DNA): TGTGCCAGCAGGGAACTCGGATACAATGAGCAGTTCTTC. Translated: CASRELGYNEQFF.

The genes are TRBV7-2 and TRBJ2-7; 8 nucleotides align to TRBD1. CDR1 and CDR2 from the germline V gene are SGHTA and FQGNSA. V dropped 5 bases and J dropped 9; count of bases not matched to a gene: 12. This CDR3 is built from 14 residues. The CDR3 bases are TGTGCCAGCAGCCGGACAGGGACAGCCCTCGGGCAGTACTTC. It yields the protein CASSRTGTALGQYF.

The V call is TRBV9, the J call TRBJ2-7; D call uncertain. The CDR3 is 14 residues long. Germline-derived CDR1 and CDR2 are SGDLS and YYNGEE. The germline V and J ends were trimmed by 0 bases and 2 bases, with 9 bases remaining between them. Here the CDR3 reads CASSVGTSPYEQYF. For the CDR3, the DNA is TGTGCCAGCAGCGTAGGAACGTCGCCCTACGAGCAGTACTTC.

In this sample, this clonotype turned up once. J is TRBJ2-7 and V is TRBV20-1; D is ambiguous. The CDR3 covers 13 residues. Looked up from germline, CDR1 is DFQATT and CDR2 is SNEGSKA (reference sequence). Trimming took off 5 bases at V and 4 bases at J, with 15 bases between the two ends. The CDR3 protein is CSAWAGRSYEQYF. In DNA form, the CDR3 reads TGCAGTGCTTGGGCCGGCAGGAGTTACGAGCAGTACTTC.

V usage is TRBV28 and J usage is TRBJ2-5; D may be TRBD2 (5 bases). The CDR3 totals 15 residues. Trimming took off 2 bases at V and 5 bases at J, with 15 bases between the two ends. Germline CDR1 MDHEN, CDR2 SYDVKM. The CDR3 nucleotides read TGTGCCAGCAGTTTAAACCAGGCGGGTCGGGAGACCCAGTACTTC. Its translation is CASSLNQAGRETQYF.

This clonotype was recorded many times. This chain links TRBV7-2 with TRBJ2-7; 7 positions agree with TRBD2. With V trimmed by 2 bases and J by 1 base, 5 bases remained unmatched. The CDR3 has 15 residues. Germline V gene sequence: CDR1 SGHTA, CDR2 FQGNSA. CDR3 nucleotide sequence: TGTGCCAGCAGCTTAACGTCTAGCGGATCCTACGAGCAGTACTTC. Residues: CASSLTSSGSYEQYF.

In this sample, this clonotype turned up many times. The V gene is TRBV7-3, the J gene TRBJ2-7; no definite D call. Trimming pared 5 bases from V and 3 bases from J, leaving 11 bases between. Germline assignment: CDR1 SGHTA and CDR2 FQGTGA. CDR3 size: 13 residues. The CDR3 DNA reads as TGTGCCAGCAGCGCGACGGGTAACTACGAGCAGTACTTC. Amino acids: CASSATGNYEQYF. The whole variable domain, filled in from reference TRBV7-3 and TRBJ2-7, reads GAGVSQTPSNKVTEKGKYVELRCDPISGHTALYWYRQSLGQGPEFLIYFQGTGAADDSGLPNDRFFAVRPEGSVSTLKIQRTERGDSAVYLCASSATGNYEQYFGPGTRLTVT.

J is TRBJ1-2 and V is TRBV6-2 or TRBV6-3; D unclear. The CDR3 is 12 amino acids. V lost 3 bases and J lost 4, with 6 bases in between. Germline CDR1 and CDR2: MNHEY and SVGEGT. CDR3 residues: CASSYESYGYTF. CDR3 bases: TGTGCCAGCAGTTATGAGAGCTATGGCTACACCTTC.

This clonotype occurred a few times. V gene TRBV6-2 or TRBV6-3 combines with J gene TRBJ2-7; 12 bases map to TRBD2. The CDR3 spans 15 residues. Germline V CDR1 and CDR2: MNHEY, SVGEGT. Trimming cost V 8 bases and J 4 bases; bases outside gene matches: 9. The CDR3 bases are TGTGCCAGCCGTCCACTAGCGGGAGGTCCTTACGAGCAGTACTTC. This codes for CASRPLAGGPYEQYF.

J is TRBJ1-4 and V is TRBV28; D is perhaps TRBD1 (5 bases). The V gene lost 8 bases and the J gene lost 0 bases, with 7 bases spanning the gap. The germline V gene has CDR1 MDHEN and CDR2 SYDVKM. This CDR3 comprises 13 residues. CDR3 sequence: CASWGATNEKLFF. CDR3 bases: TGTGCCAGCTGGGGGGCAACTAATGAAAAACTGTTTTTT.

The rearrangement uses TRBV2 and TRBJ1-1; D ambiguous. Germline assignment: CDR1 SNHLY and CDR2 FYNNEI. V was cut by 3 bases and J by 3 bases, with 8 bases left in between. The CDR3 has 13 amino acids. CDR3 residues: CASSDAGYTEAFF. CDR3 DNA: TGTGCCAGCAGTGACGCCGGGTACACTGAAGCTTTCTTT.

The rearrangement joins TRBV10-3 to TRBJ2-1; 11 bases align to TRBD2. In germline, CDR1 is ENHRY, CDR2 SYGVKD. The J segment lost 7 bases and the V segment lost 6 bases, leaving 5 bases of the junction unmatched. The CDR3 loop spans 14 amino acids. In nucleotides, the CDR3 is TGTGCCATCAGGCTAGCGGGAGGAGTAAATGAGCAGTTCTTC. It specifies CAIRLAGGVNEQFF.

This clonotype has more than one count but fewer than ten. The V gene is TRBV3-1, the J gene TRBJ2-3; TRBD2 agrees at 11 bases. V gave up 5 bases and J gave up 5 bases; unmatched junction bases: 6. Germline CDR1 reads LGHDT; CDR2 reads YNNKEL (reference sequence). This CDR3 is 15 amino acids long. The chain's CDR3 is CASSSSGRALDTQYF. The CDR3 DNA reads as TGTGCCAGCAGCAGTAGCGGGAGGGCCTTAGATACGCAGTATTTT.

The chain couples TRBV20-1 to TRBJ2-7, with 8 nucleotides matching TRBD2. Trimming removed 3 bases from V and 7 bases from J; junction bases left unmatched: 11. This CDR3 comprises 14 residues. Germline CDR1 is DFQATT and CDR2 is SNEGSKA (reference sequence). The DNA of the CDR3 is TGCAGTGCTAGGGAGCGGGAGCGTCGACAAGAGCAGTACTTC. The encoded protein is CSARERERRQEQYF.